Listed below are T cell receptor beta chains from one sample, sequenced in a study of immune cell composition in non-small cell lung cancer. Some clones are missing from TCRdb's copy, which holds only in-frame ones; the method was immunoSEQ multiplex PCR. The repertoire holds some 9,000 clones, with 67% as singletons. The sequencing sample was made of non-adjacent lung tissue. All receptors come from a human donor with non-small cell lung cancer. The CDR3 runs from the conserved cysteine through the conserved F or W. The D gene is left open where the match is weak. Clone size is given for some rows only: seen once, a few or many times, or a class if the clone is expanded.

v_call: TRBV7-9; j_call: TRBJ2-2; d_call: TRBD2; cdr3_length: 15; clone_size: few; cdr3_nt: TGTGCCAGCCGTCTACTAGCGGGGGCAACCGGGGAGCTGTTTTTT; cdr3_aa: CASRLLAGATGELFF
v_call: TRBV7-2; j_call: TRBJ1-2; d_call: TRBD1; cdr3_length: 12; clone_size: medium-sized; cdr3_nt: TGTGCCAGCAGGGGACAGGGGGCCGGCTACACCTTC; cdr3_aa: CASRGQGAGYTF
v_call: TRBV10-1; j_call: TRBJ2-1; d_call: -; cdr3_length: 15; clone_size: -; cdr3_nt: TGCGCCAGCGGAGGAAGGGGGGGCTCCTACAATGAGCAGTTCTTC; cdr3_aa: CASGGRGGSYNEQFF
v_call: TRBV7-2; j_call: TRBJ2-1; d_call: -; cdr3_length: 14; clone_size: -; cdr3_nt: TGTGCCAGCAGCGAAGGGGGAACGAACAATGAGCAGTTCTTC; cdr3_aa: CASSEGGTNNEQFF
v_call: TRBV15; j_call: TRBJ2-7; d_call: -; cdr3_length: 16; clone_size: -; cdr3_nt: TGTGCCACCAGCAGCAGTCTCGGGACACTAGCCTACGAGCAGTACTTC; cdr3_aa: CATSSSLGTLAYEQYF
v_call: TRBV6-5; j_call: TRBJ1-2; d_call: -; cdr3_length: 15; clone_size: -; cdr3_nt: TGTGCCAGCAGTTACTCGATGTATGCAGGGTCCGGCTACACCTTC; cdr3_aa: CASSYSMYAGSGYTF
v_call: TRBV5-4; j_call: TRBJ1-1; d_call: -; cdr3_length: 16; clone_size: once; cdr3_nt: TGTGCCAGCAGCCCCTCGACAGGTCCCTTGAACACTGAAGCTTTCTTT; cdr3_aa: CASSPSTGPLNTEAFF
v_call: TRBV5-5; j_call: TRBJ1-5; d_call: -; cdr3_length: 13; clone_size: -; cdr3_nt: TGTGCCAGCAGCTTGGAGGAGAAGCAGCCCCAGCATTTT; cdr3_aa: CASSLEEKQPQHF
v_call: TRBV4-3; j_call: TRBJ2-7; d_call: -; cdr3_length: 16; clone_size: once; cdr3_nt: TGCGCCAGCAGCCGTACGGCGGGCCCGAGCTCCTACGAGCAGTACTTC; cdr3_aa: CASSRTAGPSSYEQYF
v_call: TRBV6-5; j_call: TRBJ1-2; d_call: TRBD1; cdr3_length: 14; clone_size: -; cdr3_nt: TGTGCCAGCAGTTACGGACAGGGGCAGGATGGCTACACCTTC; cdr3_aa: CASSYGQGQDGYTF
v_call: TRBV9; j_call: TRBJ1-2; d_call: TRBD1; cdr3_length: 14; clone_size: -; cdr3_nt: TGTGCCAGCAGCGTAGGGACAGGGGCCTATGGCTACACCTTC; cdr3_aa: CASSVGTGAYGYTF
v_call: TRBV10-3; j_call: TRBJ1-5; d_call: TRBD1; cdr3_length: 13; clone_size: once; cdr3_nt: TGTGCCATCAGGGGACAGGGGGATCAGCCCCAGCATTTT; cdr3_aa: CAIRGQGDQPQHF
v_call: TRBV29-1; j_call: TRBJ2-2; d_call: -; cdr3_length: 14; clone_size: -; cdr3_nt: TGCAGCGCCCTCGCGGGGGCAGCCACCGGGGAGCTGTTTTTT; cdr3_aa: CSALAGAATGELFF
v_call: TRBV5-6; j_call: TRBJ1-3; d_call: -; cdr3_length: 17; clone_size: -; cdr3_nt: TGTGCCAGCAGCTTGTGGGCAACAGCTTTCTCTGGAAACACCATATATTTT; cdr3_aa: CASSLWATAFSGNTIYF
v_call: TRBV2; j_call: TRBJ1-5; d_call: TRBD1; cdr3_length: 14; clone_size: -; cdr3_nt: TGTGCCAGCAGTTCCGGGGACAGGGATCAGCCCCAGCATTTT; cdr3_aa: CASSSGDRDQPQHF
v_call: TRBV11-3; j_call: TRBJ2-1; d_call: -; cdr3_length: 16; clone_size: -; cdr3_nt: TGTGCCAGCAGCTTTTCGCAGGGTTCCGCCTACAATGAGCAGTTCTTC; cdr3_aa: CASSFSQGSAYNEQFF
v_call: TRBV11-2; j_call: TRBJ1-2; d_call: -; cdr3_length: 13; clone_size: -; cdr3_nt: TGTGCCAGCAGCTCCCTGAGTGACTATGGCTACACCTTC; cdr3_aa: CASSSLSDYGYTF
v_call: TRBV18; j_call: TRBJ1-5; d_call: -; cdr3_length: 17; clone_size: -; cdr3_nt: TGTGCCAGCTCACGGTTCCCGGGTAGAGATAGCAATCAGCCCCAGCATTTT; cdr3_aa: CASSRFPGRDSNQPQHF
v_call: TRBV11-3; j_call: TRBJ1-1; d_call: TRBD1; cdr3_length: 16; clone_size: -; cdr3_nt: TGTGCCAGCAGCGCCTCGGACAGGGGAGGAAACACTGAAGCTTTCTTT; cdr3_aa: CASSASDRGGNTEAFF
v_call: TRBV18; j_call: TRBJ1-6; d_call: -; cdr3_length: 14; clone_size: -; cdr3_nt: TGTGCCAGCTCATCGGAGGTGTCATTTTCACCCCTCCACTTT; cdr3_aa: CASSSEVSFSPLHF
v_call: TRBV10-1; j_call: TRBJ1-2; d_call: -; cdr3_length: 14; clone_size: -; cdr3_nt: TGCGCCAGCAGTGAGTTTCGGGGAGGCGATGGCTACACCTTC; cdr3_aa: CASSEFRGGDGYTF
v_call: TRBV15; j_call: TRBJ2-7; d_call: TRBD1; cdr3_length: 15; clone_size: few; cdr3_nt: TGTGCCACCAGCAGAGGGGACAGGGGGGTATACGAGCAGTACTTC; cdr3_aa: CATSRGDRGVYEQYF
v_call: TRBV4-1; j_call: TRBJ1-2; d_call: -; cdr3_length: 16; clone_size: -; cdr3_nt: TGCGCCAGCAGCCAAGATCAAATCAAGGGGTCCGGGGGCTACACCTTC; cdr3_aa: CASSQDQIKGSGGYTF
v_call: TRBV6-1; j_call: TRBJ1-4; d_call: -; cdr3_length: 11; clone_size: -; cdr3_nt: TGTGCCAGCAGTTACGAGTGGACAGTAACTTTT; cdr3_aa: CASSYEWTVTF
v_call: TRBV4-2; j_call: TRBJ1-6; d_call: -; cdr3_length: 16; clone_size: -; cdr3_nt: TGTGCCAGCAGCCAAGATGGTCATGGACAGTCTTCACCCCTCCACTTT; cdr3_aa: CASSQDGHGQSSPLHF
v_call: TRBV14; j_call: TRBJ2-7; d_call: -; cdr3_length: 13; clone_size: -; cdr3_nt: TGTGCCAGCAGCCCCTTCGGGGGACACGAGCAGTACTTC; cdr3_aa: CASSPFGGHEQYF
v_call: TRBV11-2; j_call: TRBJ2-7; d_call: -; cdr3_length: 13; clone_size: -; cdr3_nt: TGTGCCAGCAGCTTCTCAGGGGCCTACGAGCAGTACTTC; cdr3_aa: CASSFSGAYEQYF